Listed below are T cell receptor beta chains from one sample, sequenced in a study of early T cells in non-severe SARS-CoV-2 infection. A single record per CDR3 protein comes from TCRdb applying MiXCR to the 5' RACE reads. The sample contains more than 95,000 distinct CDR3 sequences, approximately 15% of which appear only once. The sequencing input was whole blood. Receptors were obtained from an adult who was a healthcare worker with PCR-confirmed SARS-CoV-2 infection or an uninfected control (not recorded which). CDR3s include the opening cysteine and the closing phenylalanine or tryptophan. Fields, in order: J gene, D gene, clone size, V gene, CDR3 protein, CDR3 DNA. A D gene is named only where the DNA matches it firmly. Size values are once, few and many counts, or a class for expanded clones, and some rows have none.

J gene: TRBJ2-1; D gene: .; clone size: .; V gene: TRBV19; CDR3 protein: CASSVDGVNEQFF; CDR3 DNA: TGTGCCAGTAGTGTCGACGGAGTCAATGAGCAGTTCTTC
J gene: TRBJ1-5; D gene: .; clone size: many; V gene: TRBV5-1; CDR3 protein: CASSLDGNQPQHF; CDR3 DNA: TGTGCCAGCAGCTTAGACGGGAATCAGCCCCAGCATTTT
J gene: TRBJ2-1; D gene: TRBD2; clone size: few; V gene: TRBV7-6; CDR3 protein: CASSLGLAGGLIDEQFF; CDR3 DNA: TGTGCCAGCAGCTTAGGACTAGCGGGGGGTCTGATCGATGAGCAGTTCTTC
J gene: TRBJ2-5; D gene: TRBD2; clone size: many; V gene: TRBV20-1; CDR3 protein: CSATGTSGSWETQYF; CDR3 DNA: TGCAGTGCTACTGGGACTAGCGGGAGTTGGGAGACCCAGTACTTC
J gene: TRBJ2-1; D gene: TRBD1; clone size: few; V gene: TRBV20-1; CDR3 protein: CSAWGQGRNEQFF; CDR3 DNA: TGCAGTGCTTGGGGACAGGGGCGGAATGAGCAGTTCTTC
J gene: TRBJ2-7; D gene: .; clone size: few; V gene: TRBV4-3; CDR3 protein: CASSQDRTYPYEQYF; CDR3 DNA: TGCGCCAGCAGCCAAGATAGAACGTACCCCTACGAGCAGTACTTC
J gene: TRBJ1-3; D gene: .; clone size: .; V gene: TRBV6-5; CDR3 protein: CASSYAGLGSSGNTIYF; CDR3 DNA: TGTGCCAGCAGTTACGCAGGGCTAGGGAGCTCTGGAAACACCATATATTTT
J gene: TRBJ2-3; D gene: .; clone size: .; V gene: TRBV9; CDR3 protein: CASSGKLVDTQYF; CDR3 DNA: TGTGCCAGCAGCGGAAAACTGGTAGATACGCAGTATTTT
J gene: TRBJ2-5; D gene: .; clone size: many; V gene: TRBV30; CDR3 protein: CAWSGGPQETQYF; CDR3 DNA: TGTGCCTGGAGTGGAGGGCCCCAAGAGACCCAGTACTTC
J gene: TRBJ2-7; D gene: .; clone size: few; V gene: TRBV7-2; CDR3 protein: CASSSGPGIYEQYF; CDR3 DNA: TGTGCCAGCAGCTCGGGGCCAGGCATTTACGAGCAGTACTTC
J gene: TRBJ2-3; D gene: .; clone size: few; V gene: TRBV28; CDR3 protein: CASSSPQGRGTDTQYF; CDR3 DNA: TGTGCCAGCAGTTCCCCCCAAGGCAGGGGCACAGATACGCAGTATTTT
J gene: TRBJ2-3; D gene: TRBD2; clone size: many; V gene: TRBV12-3/TRBV12-4; CDR3 protein: CASRTSGTDTQYF; CDR3 DNA: TGTGCCAGCAGAACTAGCGGAACAGATACGCAGTATTTT
J gene: TRBJ1-1; D gene: .; clone size: many; V gene: TRBV7-9; CDR3 protein: CASSVWTLGTEAFF; CDR3 DNA: TGTGCCAGCAGCGTTTGGACCCTGGGCACTGAAGCTTTCTTT
J gene: TRBJ1-3; D gene: .; clone size: .; V gene: TRBV27; CDR3 protein: CASPLAFTSGNTIYF; CDR3 DNA: TGTGCCAGCCCCCTGGCATTTACCTCTGGAAACACCATATATTTT
J gene: TRBJ2-2; D gene: .; clone size: few; V gene: TRBV20-1; CDR3 protein: CSARDRGRFAGELFF; CDR3 DNA: TGCAGTGCTAGAGATCGGGGGAGGTTCGCCGGGGAGCTGTTTTTT
J gene: TRBJ1-2; D gene: .; clone size: .; V gene: TRBV28; CDR3 protein: CASSLNFGNGYTF; CDR3 DNA: TGTGCCAGCAGTTTGAACTTTGGAAATGGCTACACCTTC
J gene: TRBJ2-3; D gene: .; clone size: .; V gene: TRBV29-1; CDR3 protein: CSVLRDTQYF; CDR3 DNA: TGCAGCGTCCTCCGAGATACGCAGTATTTT